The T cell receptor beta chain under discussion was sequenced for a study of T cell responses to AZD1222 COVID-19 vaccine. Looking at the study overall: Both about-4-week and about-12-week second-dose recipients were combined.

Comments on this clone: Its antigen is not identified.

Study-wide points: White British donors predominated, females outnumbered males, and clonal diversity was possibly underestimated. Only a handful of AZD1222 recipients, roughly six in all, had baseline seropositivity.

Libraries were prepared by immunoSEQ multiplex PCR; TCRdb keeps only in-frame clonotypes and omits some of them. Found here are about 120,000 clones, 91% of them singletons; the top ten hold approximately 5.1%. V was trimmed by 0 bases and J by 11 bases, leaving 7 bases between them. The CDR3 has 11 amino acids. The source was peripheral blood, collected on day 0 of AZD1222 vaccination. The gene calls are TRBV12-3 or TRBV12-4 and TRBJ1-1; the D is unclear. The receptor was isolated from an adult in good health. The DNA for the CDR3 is TGTGCCAGCAGTTTAGCCGGGTTCGCTTTCTTT. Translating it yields CASSLAGFAFF.